The clone carrying this T cell receptor (beta chain) has just a few counts. Its antigen is unknown. This record comes from a study of T-cell memory formation after mild COVID-19. Employing constant-segment primers, 5'RACE generated TCR alpha and TCR beta cDNA libraries bearing sample barcodes and UMIs. One entry per CDR3 protein, called by TCRdb with MiXCR from the 5' RACE reads. The top ten hold under 35% of the sample, which has approximately 65,000 distinct CDR3 sequences, 15% to 20% seen once. Germline loops: CDR1 MNHEY, CDR2 SMNVEV (reference sequence). Trimming at V came to 2 bases and at J to 9 bases, leaving 6 bases not matched to a gene. There are 14 residues in the CDR3. Study results and limitations: CD4+ clones that contracted lay mainly in CM and EM; CD8+ ones lay in EMRA. In second-wave clones peaking day 37, SARS-CoV-2 specificity remained unconfirmed. The study found balanced CD4/CD8 in clones contracting day 15 to 85 and a CD4+ lean in later expanders.

The receptor was isolated from an adult woman who had mild COVID-19 (a few samples of this study predate the infection). Cell type and time point are not known. Material: PBMCs or a T cell subset sorted from them (not recorded which). The chain employs TRBV27 and TRBJ2-3, with 9 nucleotides matching TRBD2. CDR3 protein: CASSLGPSGETQYF. For the CDR3, the DNA is TGTGCCAGCAGTTTAGGGCCTAGCGGGGAGACGCAGTATTTT.